This section outlines one TCR beta chain sequence together with its context. Its target is not known. Other DNA sequences in the sample encode the same CDR3. Looked up from germline, CDR1 is GTSNPN and CDR2 is SVGIG (reference sequence). The V end lost 4 bases, the J end lost 0 bases, and 10 bases lay between the germline ends. The CDR3 is 14 residues long. These data come from a study of cytomegalovirus exposure and HLA in healthy donors. Findings of the study overall: Most CMV-associated TCR beta chains were later found to appear HLA-restricted.

Amplification used 60 Vbeta primers and 13 Jbeta primers. The repertoire was sequenced with immunoSEQ multiplex PCR; TCRdb's copy has only in-frame clones and lacks some. Among 120,000 to 150,000 clones listed, 60% to 80% were seen once. This receptor was obtained from a male donor in good health and CMV-seronegative. The chain links TRBV30 to TRBJ1-3; no clear D gene. Input material: PBMCs. The CDR3: CAWTPGLSGNTIYF. CDR3 coding DNA: TGTGCCTGGACCCCTGGACTCTCTGGAAACACCATATATTTT.